This T cell receptor beta chain was captured in a study of T cells in Graves' hyperthyroidism and ophthalmopathy. General study points: A model using 13 V-J features told ophthalmopathy apart from stable hyperthyroidism. Most expanded thyroid clonotypes above 0.001 also appeared in blood.

Deletions cut 8 bases from V and 1 base from J, with 17 bases between. The CDR3 totals 15 residues. CDR1 and CDR2 from the germline V gene are WSHSY and SAAADI. Criteria for exclusion of patients were uncontrolled infection, other autoimmune disease, pregnancy or lactation. Diagnosis rested on symptoms, serum thyroxine and TRAb, thyroid ultrasound, and orbital computed tomography. RNA transcripts were the template for amplifying TCR beta CDR3 regions. The TCR CDR3 was amplified in a first-round RT-PCR using the HTBI primer set. Using its own MiXCR run on the multiplex PCR reads, TCRdb lists one record per CDR3 protein. Here the sample spans more than 500,000 distinct CDR3 sequences, roughly 46% being singletons. About this clonotype itself: Its antigen is undetermined.

Sample: peripheral blood or thyroid tissue (not recorded which). The J gene is TRBJ1-1, the V gene TRBV10-2, with D uncertain. This sequence originates from an adult woman with Graves' disease, either hyperthyroidism or ophthalmopathy (not recorded which). The CDR3 DNA follows: TGCGCCAGCTCCCTCCCTAGAAAGTCGAACACTGAAGCTTTCTTT. It translates to CASSLPRKSNTEAFF.